This T cell receptor (beta chain) came from a study of control samples from healthy donors and cancer patients. The germline gives CDR1 SGHRS, CDR2 YFSETQ. This CDR3 has 12 residues. V was shortened by 4 bases and J by 7 bases, with 9 bases between the two germline ends. The repertoire was sequenced with immunoSEQ multiplex PCR; TCRdb's copy has only in-frame clones and lacks some. The sample consists of about 80,000 clones, 84% of them appearing once. This receptor was obtained from a man aged 55 to 70 with head and neck cancer. Sequences were obtained from PBMCs. The chain carries TRBV5-1 and TRBJ2-1; D is uncertain. The DNA of the CDR3 is TGCGCCAGCAGCCCTCTGGAGAATGAGCAGTTCTTC. Translation gives CASSPLENEQFF.